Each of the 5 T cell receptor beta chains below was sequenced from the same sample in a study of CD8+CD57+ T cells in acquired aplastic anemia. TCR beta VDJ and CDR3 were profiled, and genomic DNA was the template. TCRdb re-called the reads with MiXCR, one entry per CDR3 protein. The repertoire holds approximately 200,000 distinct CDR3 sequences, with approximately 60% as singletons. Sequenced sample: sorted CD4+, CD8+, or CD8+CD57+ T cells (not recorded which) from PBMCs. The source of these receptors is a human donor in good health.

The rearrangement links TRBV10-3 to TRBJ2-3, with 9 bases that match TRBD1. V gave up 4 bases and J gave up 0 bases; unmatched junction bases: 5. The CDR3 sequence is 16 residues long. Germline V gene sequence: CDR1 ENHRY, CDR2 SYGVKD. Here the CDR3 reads CAISGTGTGSTDTQYF. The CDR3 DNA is TGTGCCATCAGTGGAACCGGGACAGGGAGCACAGATACGCAGTATTTT.

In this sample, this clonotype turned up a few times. CDR3 in DNA: TGTGCCAGCAGTGCAACCCTTGTGTCAGGCAGTCCCTACGAGCAGTACTTC. Residues: CASSATLVSGSPYEQYF. The chain couples TRBV2 to TRBJ2-7; D is undetermined. CDR3 length: 17 amino acids. The V end lost 4 bases, the J end lost 2 bases, and 21 bases lay between the germline ends. CDR1 and CDR2 from the germline V gene are SNHLY and FYNNEI.

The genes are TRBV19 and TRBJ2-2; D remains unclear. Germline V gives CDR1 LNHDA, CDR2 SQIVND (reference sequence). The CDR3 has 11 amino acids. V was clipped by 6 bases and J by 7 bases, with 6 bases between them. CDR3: CASRWGGELFF. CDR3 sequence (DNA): TGTGCCAGTAGGTGGGGCGGGGAGCTGTTTTTT.

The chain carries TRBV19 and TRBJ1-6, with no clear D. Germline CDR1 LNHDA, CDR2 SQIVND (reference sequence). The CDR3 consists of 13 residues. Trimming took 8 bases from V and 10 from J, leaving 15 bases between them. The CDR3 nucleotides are TGTGCCAGTGGCGAAGTCGGGGAGTCACCCCTCCACTTT. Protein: CASGEVGESPLHF.

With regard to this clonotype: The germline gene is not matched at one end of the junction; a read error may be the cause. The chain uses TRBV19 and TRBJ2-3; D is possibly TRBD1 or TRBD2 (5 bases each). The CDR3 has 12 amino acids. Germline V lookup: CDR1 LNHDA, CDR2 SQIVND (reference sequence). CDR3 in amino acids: CASTEGPDPQYF. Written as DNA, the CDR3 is TGTGCCAGCACTGAGGGACCAGATCCGCAGTATTTT.